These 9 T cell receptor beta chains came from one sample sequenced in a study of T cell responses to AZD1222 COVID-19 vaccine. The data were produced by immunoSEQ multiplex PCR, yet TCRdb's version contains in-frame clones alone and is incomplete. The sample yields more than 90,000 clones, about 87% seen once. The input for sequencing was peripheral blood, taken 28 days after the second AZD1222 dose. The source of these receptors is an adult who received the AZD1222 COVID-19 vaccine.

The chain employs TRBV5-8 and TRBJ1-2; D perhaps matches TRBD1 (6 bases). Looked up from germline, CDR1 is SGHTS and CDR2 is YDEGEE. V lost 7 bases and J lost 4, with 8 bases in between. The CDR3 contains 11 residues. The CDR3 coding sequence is TGTGCCAGCCAGGGGTCCTATGGCTACACCTTC. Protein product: CASQGSYGYTF.

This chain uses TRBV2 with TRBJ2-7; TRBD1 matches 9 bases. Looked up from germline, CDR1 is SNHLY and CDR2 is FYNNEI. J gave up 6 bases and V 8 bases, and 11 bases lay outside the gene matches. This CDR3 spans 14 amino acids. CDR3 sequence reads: CASGRTGTGSEQYF. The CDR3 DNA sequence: TGTGCCAGCGGACGTACCGGGACAGGGAGCGAGCAGTACTTC. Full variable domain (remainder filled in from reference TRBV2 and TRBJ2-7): EPEVTQTPSHQVTQMGQEVILRCVPISNHLYFYWYRQILGQKVEFLVSFYNNEISEKSEIFDDQFSVERPDGSNFTLKIRSTKLEDSAMYFCASGRTGTGSEQYFGPGTRLTVT.

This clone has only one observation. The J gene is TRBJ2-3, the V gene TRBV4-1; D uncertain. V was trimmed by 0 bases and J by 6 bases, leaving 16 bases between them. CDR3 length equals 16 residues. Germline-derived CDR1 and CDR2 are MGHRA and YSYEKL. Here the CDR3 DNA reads TGCGCCAGCAGCCAAGAACTGGCTGGCCGCAGGGATACGCAGTATTTT. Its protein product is CASSQELAGRRDTQYF.

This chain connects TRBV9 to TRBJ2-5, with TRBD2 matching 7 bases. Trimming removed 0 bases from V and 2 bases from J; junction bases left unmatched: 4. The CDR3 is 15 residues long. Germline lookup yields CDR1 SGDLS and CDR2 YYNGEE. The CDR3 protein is CASSVVASGQETQYF. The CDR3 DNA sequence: TGTGCCAGCAGCGTAGTGGCTAGCGGACAAGAGACCCAGTACTTC. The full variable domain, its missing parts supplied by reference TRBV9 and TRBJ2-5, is DSGVTQTPKHLITATGQRVTLRCSPRSGDLSVYWYQQSLDQGLQFLIQYYNGEERAKGNILERFSAQQFPDLHSELNLSSLELGDSALYFCASSVVASGQETQYFGPGTRLLVL.

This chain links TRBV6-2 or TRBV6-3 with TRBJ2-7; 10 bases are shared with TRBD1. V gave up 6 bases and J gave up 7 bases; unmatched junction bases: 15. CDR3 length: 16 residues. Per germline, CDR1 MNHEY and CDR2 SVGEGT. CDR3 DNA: TGTGCCAGCAGCCCTCCCCTCGGGACAGGGGTTAAAGAGCAGTACTTC. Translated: CASSPPLGTGVKEQYF.

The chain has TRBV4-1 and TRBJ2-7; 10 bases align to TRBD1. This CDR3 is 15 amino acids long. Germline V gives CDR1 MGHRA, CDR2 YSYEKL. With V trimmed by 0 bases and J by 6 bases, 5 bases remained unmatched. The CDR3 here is CASSQDRQGAIEQYF. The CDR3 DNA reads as TGCGCCAGCAGCCAAGATCGACAGGGGGCGATCGAGCAGTACTTC.

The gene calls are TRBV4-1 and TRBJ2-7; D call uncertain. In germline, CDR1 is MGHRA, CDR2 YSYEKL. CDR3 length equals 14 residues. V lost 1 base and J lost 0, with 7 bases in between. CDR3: CASSQVAASYEQYF. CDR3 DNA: TGCGCCAGCAGCCAAGTCGCAGCCTCCTACGAGCAGTACTTC.

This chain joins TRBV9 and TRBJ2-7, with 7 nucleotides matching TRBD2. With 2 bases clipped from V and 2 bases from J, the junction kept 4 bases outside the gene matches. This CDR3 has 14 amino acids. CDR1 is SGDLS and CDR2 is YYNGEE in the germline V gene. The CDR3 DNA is TGTGCCAGCAGCGTTGCGGGAGCTCCCTACGAGCAGTACTTC. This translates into CASSVAGAPYEQYF.

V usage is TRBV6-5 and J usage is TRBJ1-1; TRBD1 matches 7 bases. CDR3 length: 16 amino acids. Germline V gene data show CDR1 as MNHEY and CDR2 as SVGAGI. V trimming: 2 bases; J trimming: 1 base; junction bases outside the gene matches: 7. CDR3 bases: TGTGCCAGCAGTTACACCAACAGGGGTACGAACACTGAAGCTTTCTTT. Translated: CASSYTNRGTNTEAFF.